The rows below give T cell receptor beta chains drawn from one sample of a study of blood T cell repertoires in COVID-19. The table came from immunoSEQ multiplex PCR; TCRdb's copy has only in-frame clones and leaves some out. The table has some 230,000 clones, 80% to 90% seen once. Sequenced input: PBMCs or T cells enriched from blood (not recorded which). The receptors derive from a woman between 18 and 29 years old in a cohort exposed to, infected with or recovered from COVID-19 (not recorded which). Both conserved end residues are part of each CDR3. D genes are given only for firm matches. Size is stated for part of the rows, as once, few or many counts, or as a class when the clone is expanded.

d_call,clone_size,v_call,cdr3_length,j_call,cdr3_aa,cdr3_nt
TRBD1,NA,TRBV5-1,16,TRBJ2-1,CASSPETGAEHNEQFF,TGCGCCAGCAGCCCTGAGACAGGGGCCGAACACAATGAGCAGTTCTTC
TRBD1,NA,TRBV7-2,15,TRBJ1-1,CASSIGTGSNTEAFF,TGTGCCAGCAGCATCGGGACAGGTTCTAACACTGAAGCTTTCTTT
NA,NA,TRBV27,16,TRBJ1-6,CASSLLSLDRSSPLHF,TGTGCCAGCAGTTTACTGTCCTTGGATAGGAGCTCACCCCTCCACTTT
TRBD1,NA,TRBV3-1/TRBV3-2,12,TRBJ2-1,CASSFGQGEQFF,TGTGCCAGCAGCTTCGGACAGGGAGAGCAGTTCTTC
TRBD1,NA,TRBV2,12,TRBJ1-2,CAIADRVYGYTF,TGTGCCATCGCGGACAGGGTATATGGCTACACCTTC
NA,NA,TRBV5-1,14,TRBJ1-1,CASSFPGQGTEAFF,TGCGCCAGCAGCTTTCCAGGGCAAGGTACTGAAGCTTTCTTT
TRBD2,NA,TRBV11-2,15,TRBJ2-1,CASSSPAGGTNEQFF,TGTGCCAGCAGCTCGCCAGCGGGGGGGACCAATGAGCAGTTCTTC
NA,NA,TRBV19,13,TRBJ1-5,CASSPLSNQPQHF,TGTGCCAGTAGTCCCCTTAGCAATCAGCCCCAGCATTTT
NA,NA,TRBV25-1,16,TRBJ1-4,CASSEFRGGGSEKLFF,TGTGCCAGCAGTGAATTCAGGGGCGGGGGCAGTGAAAAACTGTTTTTT
NA,NA,TRBV4-1,16,TRBJ1-2,CASSQDIRDTNYGYTF,TGCGCCAGCAGCCAAGATATCAGGGATACTAACTATGGCTACACCTTC
TRBD1,NA,TRBV30,14,TRBJ1-1,CASAREQGDTEAFF,TGTGCCTCGGCGAGGGAACAGGGGGACACTGAAGCTTTCTTT
TRBD1,NA,TRBV7-8,14,TRBJ1-4,CASSSGGQGDRLFF,TGTGCCAGCAGCTCGGGGGGGCAGGGGGATAGACTGTTTTTT
NA,NA,TRBV18,13,TRBJ1-1,CASSLDKAGEAFF,TGTGCCAGCTCACTTGACAAGGCAGGGGAAGCTTTCTTT
NA,NA,TRBV9,15,TRBJ1-4,CASSVSTGPGEKLFF,TGTGCCAGCAGCGTCTCTACAGGGCCGGGTGAAAAACTGTTTTTT
TRBD1,once,TRBV2,15,TRBJ1-2,CASSRPGQGPYGYTF,TGTGCCAGCAGCCGCCCGGGACAGGGACCTTATGGCTACACCTTC
NA,NA,TRBV11-2,16,TRBJ2-6,CASSPHPQSGANVLTF,TGTGCCAGCAGCCCCCACCCCCAGTCTGGGGCCAACGTCCTGACTTTC
TRBD2,NA,TRBV7-3,19,TRBJ2-3,CASSLSGAGGYHSTDTQYF,TGTGCCAGCAGCTTATCCGGCGCGGGAGGATATCATAGCACAGATACGCAGTATTTT
TRBD2,NA,TRBV27,13,TRBJ2-1,CASSLYERDEQFF,TGTGCCAGCAGTTTATACGAGCGGGACGAGCAGTTCTTC
NA,few,TRBV29-1,13,TRBJ1-1,CSVGGGRRTEAFF,TGCAGCGTTGGTGGGGGGAGAAGAACTGAAGCTTTCTTT
NA,NA,TRBV5-4,16,TRBJ1-6,CASSFGKGERNSPLHF,TGTGCCAGCAGCTTCGGCAAGGGGGAACGAAATTCACCCCTCCACTTT
TRBD1,NA,TRBV9,14,TRBJ1-4,CASSDRDSGEKLFF,TGTGCCAGCAGCGACCGGGACAGCGGTGAAAAACTGTTTTTT
NA,few,TRBV24-1,17,TRBJ2-1,CATSAAIPDKLDNEQFF,TGTGCCACCAGTGCAGCTATACCCGACAAATTGGACAATGAGCAGTTCTTC
NA,NA,TRBV2,14,TRBJ1-6,CASNLSGGNSPLHF,TGTGCCAGCAACCTCAGTGGGGGCAATTCACCCCTCCACTTT
TRBD1,NA,TRBV25-1,14,TRBJ2-7,CASSFPGQGTEQYF,TGTGCCAGCAGTTTCCCGGGACAGGGGACAGAGCAGTACTTC
NA,NA,TRBV28,13,TRBJ1-3,CASSRSIGNTIYF,TGTGCCAGCAGCAGGTCAATTGGAAACACCATATATTTT
NA,NA,TRBV9,13,TRBJ1-2,CASSVVGAGGYTF,TGTGCCAGCAGCGTAGTAGGGGCAGGTGGCTACACCTTC
NA,NA,TRBV24-1,16,TRBJ2-3,CATSDPVEGWTDTQYF,TGTGCCACCAGTGATCCCGTAGAGGGATGGACAGATACGCAGTATTTT
TRBD1,NA,TRBV7-3,13,TRBJ1-1,CASSQGQGTEAFF,TGTGCCAGCAGCCAAGGACAGGGGACTGAAGCTTTCTTT
NA,NA,TRBV7-9,13,TRBJ1-2,CASTIAGHYGYTF,TGTGCCTCCACCATCGCCGGTCACTATGGCTACACCTTC
NA,NA,TRBV24-1,15,TRBJ1-5,CATSGPNLSNQPQHF,TGTGCCACTAGTGGTCCCAACTTAAGCAATCAGCCCCAGCATTTT
NA,NA,TRBV14,14,TRBJ1-2,CASSPLTPNYGYTF,TGTGCCAGCAGCCCCCTGACACCTAACTATGGCTACACCTTC
NA,NA,TRBV7-9,15,TRBJ1-1,CASSFATGMNTEAFF,TGTGCCAGCAGCTTCGCCACGGGGATGAACACTGAAGCTTTCTTT
TRBD2,NA,TRBV6-1,15,TRBJ2-1,CASSEQLADYNEQFF,TGTGCCAGCAGTGAACAACTAGCGGACTACAATGAGCAGTTCTTC
NA,NA,TRBV6-1,14,TRBJ1-2,CASSEFGGTYGYTF,TGTGCCAGCAGTGAATTTGGAGGCACCTATGGCTACACCTTC
TRBD2,NA,TRBV6-6,16,TRBJ2-7,CASSKETSGGLYEQYF,TGTGCCAGCAGCAAAGAAACTAGCGGGGGACTCTACGAGCAGTACTTC
NA,NA,TRBV5-1,13,TRBJ2-7,CASSLWAGNEQYF,TGCGCCAGCAGCTTGTGGGCGGGAAACGAGCAGTACTTC
NA,NA,TRBV21-1,9,TRBJ1-2,CAIHPGYTF,TGTGCCATACACCCTGGCTACACCTTC
TRBD2,NA,TRBV6-5,15,TRBJ2-2,CASRGREGLPGELFF,TGTGCCAGCAGGGGGCGGGAGGGCCTTCCCGGGGAGCTGTTTTTT
NA,NA,TRBV11-3,13,TRBJ1-1,CASSLLVNTEAFF,TGTGCCAGCAGCTTATTAGTGAACACTGAAGCTTTCTTT
NA,NA,TRBV29-1,13,TRBJ2-3,CSVRGGSTDTQYF,TGCAGCGTTAGGGGAGGTAGCACAGATACGCAGTATTTT
TRBD1,NA,TRBV11-2,16,TRBJ2-5,CASSSSGTGGVETQYF,TGTGCCAGCAGCTCCTCCGGGACAGGGGGCGTCGAGACCCAGTACTTC
TRBD2,NA,TRBV5-8,16,TRBJ2-3,CASPLLWTSATDTQYF,TGTGCCAGCCCTCTTCTCTGGACTAGCGCCACAGATACGCAGTATTTT
TRBD1,NA,TRBV4-2,16,TRBJ2-1,CASSLTGTGFEDEQFF,TGTGCCAGCAGCCTAACCGGGACAGGGTTTGAGGATGAGCAGTTCTTC
TRBD1,NA,TRBV7-8,16,TRBJ2-7,CASRDGPGQGNYEQYF,TGTGCCAGCAGAGACGGACCGGGACAGGGTAACTACGAGCAGTACTTC
TRBD2,NA,TRBV2,13,TRBJ2-7,CASSDGLVFGQYF,TGTGCCAGCAGTGATGGACTAGTTTTTGGACAGTACTTC
TRBD1,NA,TRBV28,15,TRBJ1-6,CASSPRGTGVIPLHF,TGTGCCAGCAGCCCCAGGGGGACAGGGGTAATACCCCTCCACTTT
TRBD2,NA,TRBV14,15,TRBJ2-1,CASSQLAGAFNEQFF,TGTGCCAGCAGCCAGCTAGCGGGGGCCTTTAATGAGCAGTTCTTC
TRBD1,NA,TRBV11-3,14,TRBJ1-2,CASSADRGYDGYTF,TGTGCCAGCAGCGCGGACAGGGGGTACGACGGCTACACCTTC
TRBD2,NA,TRBV3-1/TRBV3-2,16,TRBJ2-7,CASSQETSAVSYEQYF,TGTGCCAGCAGCCAGGAGACTAGCGCGGTGAGCTACGAGCAGTACTTC
TRBD1,NA,TRBV7-8,18,TRBJ1-5,CASSLVGGTGALNQPQHF,TGTGCCAGCAGCTTAGTCGGGGGGACAGGGGCCCTCAATCAGCCCCAGCATTTT
NA,NA,TRBV9,15,TRBJ1-1,CASSVDTGGDTEAFF,TGTGCCAGCAGCGTAGATACAGGCGGGGACACTGAAGCTTTCTTT
NA,once,TRBV19,14,TRBJ1-6,CASSIGIVDSPLHF,TGTGCCAGTAGTATCGGGATAGTGGATTCACCCCTCCACTTT
NA,NA,TRBV7-2,13,TRBJ1-2,CASSAGGGDGYTF,TGTGCCAGCAGCGCTGGGGGGGGCGATGGCTACACCTTC
NA,NA,TRBV30,14,TRBJ1-4,CAWSGGATNEKLFF,TGTGCCTGGAGCGGAGGAGCAACTAATGAAAAACTGTTTTTT